This T cell receptor beta chain was sequenced during a study of T cells expressing NK-cell markers. The CDR3 covers 16 residues. Germline loops: CDR1 SGHDT, CDR2 YYEEEE. For each CDR3 protein, TCRdb gives one entry from its re-call of the 5' RACE reads, without DNA. The sample table includes roughly 160,000 distinct CDR3 sequences. The source of this sequence is a man aged 18-69 years in good health. The material sequenced was blood T cells: a sorted CD56 or NKG2C T cell subset, CD4+ or CD8+ T cells, or bulk PBMC T cells (not recorded which). This chain connects TRBV5-6 to TRBJ2-7; absent DNA, TCRdb's TRBD2 call cannot be checked. The CDR3 here is CASSMGTSGLTGEQYF.